The sequence of this TCR beta chain was determined in a study of blood T cell repertoires in COVID-19. Overall study: Acute and convalescent COVID-19 specimens originated in the United States, Italy and Spain. T cells, B-cell-depleted T cells, or PBMCs provided the cDNA or gDNA that served as material.

As processed by the authors: The authors estimated nucleated cell counts from reference gene primer amplification. This table comes from immunoSEQ multiplex PCR, and its TCRdb copy is limited to in-frame clones, with some not included. V, J and clone size reflect that table, while D and trimming were determined from the DNA. The sample has 200,000 to 250,000 clones, approximately 84% seen once. CDR3 size: 17 residues. Per germline, CDR1 KGHSH and CDR2 LQKENI. Trimming at V came to 4 bases and at J to 0 bases, leaving 10 bases not matched to a gene. Material for sequencing was peripheral blood. The V and J genes are TRBV18 and TRBJ1-1, with 8 bases that match TRBD1. This sequence originates from a man older than 75 with acute or convalescent COVID-19. CDR3 in amino acids: CASSLKGTGALNTEAFF. DNA of the CDR3: TGTGCCAGCTCACTGAAAGGGACAGGAGCTTTGAACACTGAAGCTTTCTTT.